The clone carrying this TCR beta chain has just a few counts. No antigen is known for it. CDR1 MGHRA and CDR2 YSYEKL come from the germline V gene. The J segment lost 1 base and the V segment lost 1 base, leaving 6 bases of the junction unmatched. There are 16 residues in the CDR3. Sorting produced populations that all topped 98% purity. The source of the sample is a study of beta chain features in type 1 diabetes. Findings and caveats of the study: Individuals with type 1 diabetes displayed fewer insertions and more deletions at VDJ junctions.

Isolated RNA was reverse transcribed in full, so expressed TCRB transcripts were sequenced. Libraries were prepared by immunoSEQ multiplex PCR; TCRdb keeps only in-frame clonotypes and omits some of them. Here the sample spans 900,000 or so clones, around a sixth being singletons. The sequencing sample was made of naive CD4+ T cells from blood. The J gene is TRBJ2-5, the V gene TRBV4-1; TRBD1 matches at 7 bases. This clonotype originated in a woman between 18 and 30 years old in good health. The CDR3 reads CASSQGRGTAQETQYF. The CDR3 nucleotides read TGCGCCAGCAGCCAAGGTCGTGGGACAGCCCAAGAGACCCAGTACTTC.